A single sample is the source of the 21 T cell receptor beta chains below, sequenced in a study of blood T cell repertoires in COVID-19. Clones were sequenced by immunoSEQ multiplex PCR, and TCRdb holds only the in-frame ones, with some missing. The table has a few hundred thousand clones, just under 90% seen once; the top ten hold 1.5% to 2%. Input material: peripheral blood. These receptors were taken from a woman in her twenties or thirties with COVID-19, enrolled during active disease.

This rearrangement joins TRBV11-3 to TRBJ2-2; the D gene is possibly TRBD1 (5 bases). Germline V CDR1 and CDR2: SGHNT, YENEEA. The V gene lost 6 bases and the J gene lost 5 bases, with 16 bases spanning the gap. The CDR3 contains 15 residues. The CDR3 coding sequence is TGTGCCAGCAGGCTGTCCCAGGGCCGTACCGGGGAGCTGTTTTTT. Its protein product is CASRLSQGRTGELFF.

The V gene is TRBV7-3, the J gene TRBJ2-7, with D perhaps matching TRBD1 (5 bases). V dropped 2 bases and J dropped 3 bases, with 8 bases sitting between them. The CDR3 has 13 amino acids. The germline gives CDR1 SGHTA, CDR2 FQGTGA. In DNA form, the CDR3 reads TGTGCCAGCAGCTTACGGCAGGGCTACGAGCAGTACTTC. It translates to CASSLRQGYEQYF.

This chain joins TRBV7-2 and TRBJ2-3, with D perhaps TRBD2 (6 bases). CDR3 length equals 15 residues. CDR1 and CDR2 (germline): SGHTA, FQGNSA. V dropped 5 bases and J dropped 0 bases, with 12 bases sitting between them. The CDR3 sequence is CASSPRLVSTDTQYF. The CDR3 bases are TGTGCCAGCAGCCCTCGACTAGTAAGCACAGATACGCAGTATTTT.

This clone was detected a few times. The chain combines TRBV10-3 with TRBJ2-7; no reliable D call. Per the germline V gene, CDR1 is ENHRY and CDR2 is SYGVKD. With 5 bases removed from V and 6 bases from J, the gap between germline ends came to 17 bases. This CDR3 contains 14 residues. CDR3 coding DNA: TGTGCCATCAGTCCCCGGAACGCGGAGAGCGAGCAGTACTTC. Translation: CAISPRNAESEQYF.

The rearrangement uses TRBV4-1 and TRBJ1-1, with TRBD1 identical over 10 bases. The V gene's germline CDR1 is MGHRA and CDR2 YSYEKL. J was trimmed by 0 bases and V by 4 bases; bases with no gene match: 8. There are 17 residues in the CDR3. The CDR3 spells CASSPLTGQGMNTEAFF. Here the CDR3 DNA reads TGCGCCAGCAGCCCACTGACGGGACAGGGGATGAACACTGAAGCTTTCTTT.

The chain links TRBV5-4 to TRBJ2-2; no clear D. Looked up from germline, CDR1 is SGHNT and CDR2 is YYREEE (reference sequence). There are 12 residues in the CDR3. Trimming shortened V by 4 bases and J by 8 bases, and 9 bases separated the two germline ends. CDR3 in DNA: TGTGCCAGCAGCCCCGGAGTGGGGGAGCTGTTTTTT. It translates to CASSPGVGELFF.

This chain connects TRBV7-5 to TRBJ2-7; the table's D call, TRBD1, has no DNA check behind it. TRBV7-5 is a pseudogene locus. CDR3 length: 14 amino acids. The CDR3 DNA reads as TGTGTCAGAAGGCCCCAGGGGGCTCCCCACGAGCAGTACTTC. Its protein is CVRRPQGAPHEQYF.

The V and J genes are TRBV7-4 and TRBJ2-5, with D maybe TRBD2 (6 bases). The germline CDR1 and CDR2 sequences are SGHVT and SQSDAQ. Trimming left V 4 bases short and J 1 base short, with 13 bases between. The CDR3 loop spans 15 amino acids. This chain's CDR3 is CASSSNGGLQETQYF. The CDR3 coding sequence is TGTGCCAGCAGCTCAAATGGGGGACTCCAAGAGACCCAGTACTTC.

The chain uses TRBV28 and TRBJ1-6; unclear D gene. Germline CDR1 and CDR2: MDHEN and SYDVKM. The CDR3 contains 15 residues. V lost 5 bases to trimming and J lost 9 bases, with 17 bases between them. The CDR3 spells CASSARGWVGSPLHF. The CDR3 region has the DNA TGTGCCAGCAGTGCCCGGGGTTGGGTTGGTTCACCCCTCCACTTT. The full variable domain, with the rest looked up from reference TRBV28 and TRBJ1-6, is DVKVTQSSRYLVKRTGEKVFLECVQDMDHENMFWYRQDPGLGLRLIYFSYDVKMKEKGDIPEGYSVSREKKERFSLILESASTNQTSMYLCASSARGWVGSPLHFGNGTRLTVT.

The chain couples TRBV4-1 to TRBJ1-1; D is possibly TRBD1 (6 bases). The CDR3 consists of 14 residues. CDR1 is MGHRA and CDR2 is YSYEKL in the germline V gene. Trimming removed 3 bases from V and 6 bases from J, with 14 bases in between. CDR3 in DNA: TGCGCCAGCAGCCAGGGGCGGGGGGGCTCTGAAGCTTTCTTT. Translated: CASSQGRGGSEAFF.

The rearrangement uses TRBV5-5 and TRBJ2-7; a possible D gene is TRBD2 (5 bases). Germline V gene data show CDR1 as SGHKS and CDR2 as YYEKEE (reference sequence). CDR3 size: 13 residues. Trimming removed 2 bases at V and 6 bases at J, with 12 bases between. This CDR3 is CASSFGLAGEQYF. CDR3 nucleotides: TGTGCCAGCAGCTTTGGGCTAGCTGGCGAGCAGTACTTC.

The V gene is TRBV9, the J gene TRBJ2-5; D is perhaps TRBD2 (7 bases). The germline V gene has CDR1 SGDLS and CDR2 YYNGEE. The CDR3 has 16 amino acids. V shed 0 bases and J shed 2 bases, with 14 bases lying between them. In DNA, the CDR3 is TGTGCCAGCAGCGTAGAGGGGGGGGGCTCTCAAGAGACCCAGTACTTC. Translation gives CASSVEGGGSQETQYF.

This chain links TRBV7-6 with TRBJ2-1, with 13 bases lining up with TRBD2. Trimming removed 5 bases from V and 9 bases from J; junction bases left unmatched: 10. Germline V gene lookup returns CDR1 SGHVS and CDR2 FNYEAQ. CDR3 size: 16 residues. The CDR3 DNA is TGTGCCAGCAGCAGGACTAGCGGGGGATCTAGGGTTGAGCAGTTCTTC. Amino acids: CASSRTSGGSRVEQFF. The full variable domain, in which reference TRBV7-6 and TRBJ2-1 provide the parts outside the CDR3, is GAGVSQSPRYKVTKRGQDVALRCDPISGHVSLYWYRQALGQGPEFLTYFNYEAQQDKSGLPNDRFSAERPEGSISTLTIQRTEQRDSAMYRCASSRTSGGSRVEQFFGPGTRLTVL.

The V and J genes are TRBV9 and TRBJ2-3; 7 bases are a match to TRBD1. V was pared by 4 bases and J by 0 bases, with 5 bases of the junction left unmatched. Per germline, CDR1 SGDLS and CDR2 YYNGEE. This CDR3 region has 15 residues. The CDR3 protein is CASSPGQTSTDTQYF. For the CDR3, the DNA is TGTGCCAGCAGCCCGGGACAGACAAGCACAGATACGCAGTATTTT.

V gene TRBV19 combines with J gene TRBJ1-1; D ambiguous. The CDR3 is made up of 11 amino acids. CDR1 is LNHDA, CDR2 SQIVND, per germline (reference sequence). The ends were cut back, 5 bases at V and 9 bases at J, with 10 bases in the middle. CDR3 sequence: CASSLSGKAFF. CDR3 coding DNA: TGTGCCAGTAGTTTGTCGGGTAAAGCTTTCTTT. The full variable domain, in which reference TRBV19 and TRBJ1-1 provide the parts outside the CDR3, is DGGITQSPKYLFRKEGQNVTLSCEQNLNHDAMYWYRQDPGQGLRLIYYSQIVNDFQKGDIAEGYSVSREKKESFPLTVTSAQKNPTAFYLCASSLSGKAFFGQGTRLTVV.

This chain uses TRBV9 with TRBJ2-1, with 8 bases fitting TRBD2. The CDR3 spans 15 residues. V was clipped by 2 bases and J by 4 bases; unmatched bases: 5. Germline V gives CDR1 SGDLS, CDR2 YYNGEE. CDR3 DNA sequence: TGTGCCAGCAGCGTTGTAGCGGGGAAATACAATGAGCAGTTCTTC. It translates to CASSVVAGKYNEQFF.

V is TRBV4-1 and J is TRBJ2-1; TRBD2 agrees at 14 bases. This CDR3 region has 19 residues. Germline-derived CDR1 and CDR2 are MGHRA and YSYEKL. V shed 0 bases and J 6 bases; nucleotides not matched to a gene: 10. The CDR3 DNA sequence: TGCGCCAGCAGCCAAGATCGGCGACTAGCGGGGGGGCTCCCCAATGAGCAGTTCTTC. This gives the protein CASSQDRRLAGGLPNEQFF.

V and J are TRBV7-9 and TRBJ1-2, with D maybe TRBD1 (5 bases). The CDR3 runs to 14 residues. V gave up 1 base and J gave up 2 bases, with 8 bases separating them. CDR1 and CDR2 from the germline V gene are SEHNR and FQNEAQ (reference sequence). The CDR3, as DNA: TGTGCCAGCAGCTTAGGGGGGGTGAACTATGGCTACACCTTC. Its translation is CASSLGGVNYGYTF.

The chain employs TRBV11-2 and TRBJ1-6; D not certain. Between the trimmed V and J ends, which lost 5 bases and 4 bases, there was a span of 6 bases. Per the germline V gene, CDR1 is SGHAT and CDR2 is FQNNGV. The length of the CDR3 is 13 residues. The CDR3 bases are TGTGCCAGCAGCCCCCCGTATAATTCACCCCTCCACTTT. This encodes CASSPPYNSPLHF.

The chain combines TRBV24-1 with TRBJ1-2; maybe TRBD1 (5 bases). CDR3 length: 19 amino acids. The V gene lost 3 bases and the J gene lost 6 bases, with 28 bases spanning the gap. Germline CDR1 reads KGHDR; CDR2 reads SFDVKD. CDR3 sequence (DNA): TGTGCCACCAGTGATCGATACCTCCAACGCGGGGGGAAGAAGGATGGCTACACCTTC. Protein product: CATSDRYLQRGGKKDGYTF.

This sequence joins TRBV5-1 and TRBJ2-5; TRBD2 aligns across 9 bases. V trimming: 4 bases; J trimming: 2 bases; junction bases outside the gene matches: 6. CDR3 length equals 15 residues. Germline lookup yields CDR1 SGHRS and CDR2 YFSETQ. CDR3: CASSQAGGQQETQYF. CDR3 nucleotides: TGCGCCAGCAGCCAAGCGGGGGGCCAACAAGAGACCCAGTACTTC.